This T cell receptor beta chain was sequenced in a study of blood T cell repertoires in COVID-19. Study-wide context: PBMCs, B-cell-depleted T cells, or T cells were the source of the cDNA or gDNA that made up the material.

Per germline, CDR1 MDHEN and CDR2 SYDVKM. The CDR3 contains 18 residues. The V gene lost 3 bases and the J gene lost 0 bases, with 21 bases spanning the gap. The data were produced by immunoSEQ multiplex PCR, yet TCRdb's version contains in-frame clones alone and is incomplete. The data contain 200,000 to 300,000 clones, around nine tenths of them seen just once; the ten biggest clones take up 1.5% to 2%. Sequencing was carried out using peripheral blood. The TCR originated in a woman aged 60-70 years who had recovered from COVID-19. The chain is built from TRBV28 and TRBJ2-7, with a weak D call TRBD1 (5 bases). DNA for the CDR3: TGTGCCAGCAGTTTTGATCTAACGGGCCCCCAGGGCTCCTACGAGCAGTACTTC. Translated: CASSFDLTGPQGSYEQYF.